A selection of T cell receptor beta chains follows, all from one sample in a study of CD8 T cells in ankylosing spondylitis. MiXCR, applied by TCRdb to the 5' RACE reads, yields one record per CDR3 protein. There are roughly 30,000 distinct CDR3 sequences in the sample; less than 40% occur only once, and under 60% lies in the top ten. The source material was synovial fluid, either unsorted or a sorted T cell fraction (not recorded which). These receptors all stem from a male donor with ankylosing spondylitis. CDR3s include the opening cysteine and the closing phenylalanine or tryptophan. D genes are given only for firm matches. Only some rows state a clone size, as once, few, many or a class for expanded clones.

V	D	size	J	CDR3	DNA
TRBV5-6	TRBD1	.	TRBJ1-1	CASSPDRVTEAFF	TGTGCCAGCAGCCCAGACAGGGTCACTGAAGCTTTCTTT
TRBV7-6	.	few	TRBJ2-4	CASSLGPGLDIQYF	TGTGCCAGCAGCTTAGGGCCCGGGTTGGACATTCAGTACTTC
TRBV6-1	.	few	TRBJ2-3	CASRGGQSTDTQYF	TGTGCCAGCAGGGGAGGACAGAGCACAGATACGCAGTATTTT
TRBV27	.	many	TRBJ2-4	CASSPQGGFLDIQYF	TGTGCCAGCAGTCCCCAGGGGGGGTTTTTGGACATTCAGTACTTC
TRBV6-1	TRBD2	.	TRBJ2-1	CATREGHEQFF	TGTGCCACCCGGGAGGGCCATGAGCAGTTCTTC
TRBV7-9	.	.	TRBJ2-5	CASSTFGGKETQYF	TGTGCCAGCAGCACCTTTGGGGGTAAAGAGACCCAGTACTTC
TRBV4-1	.	few	TRBJ1-5	CASSLLGPGSNQPQHF	TGCGCCAGCAGCCTTTTGGGGCCAGGTAGCAATCAGCCCCAGCATTTT
TRBV27	.	medium-sized	TRBJ1-2	CASSNNHGANYGYTF	TGTGCCAGCAGTAACAACCATGGAGCTAACTATGGCTACACCTTC
TRBV14	TRBD2	few	TRBJ2-1	CASSHWASGSSYNEQFF	TGTGCCAGCAGCCACTGGGCTAGCGGGAGCTCCTACAATGAGCAGTTCTTC
TRBV30	TRBD2	.	TRBJ2-3	CAWSAPGARLAGTDTQYF	TGTGCCTGGAGTGCCCCTGGGGCACGACTAGCGGGCACAGATACGCAGTATTTT
TRBV25-1	.	few	TRBJ1-2	CASSEYKYYGYTF	TGTGCCAGCAGTGAATACAAGTACTATGGCTACACCTTC
TRBV5-1	.	.	TRBJ2-3	CASSLVEGEDTQYF	TGCGCCAGCAGCTTGGTGGAGGGAGAAGATACGCAGTATTTT
TRBV28	TRBD2	many	TRBJ2-3	CASSFSGSRDTQYF	TGTGCCAGCAGTTTTAGCGGGAGCAGAGATACGCAGTATTTT
TRBV18	.	.	TRBJ2-5	CASSPLSETQYF	TGTGCCAGCTCACCGCTGTCGGAGACCCAGTACTTC